One T cell receptor (beta chain) is described in this entry. This clonotype was seen only a few times. It has no known antigen specificity. Base qualities are not recorded, but no much larger clone differs from it by a single base. The data are from a study of identical twins (dated by TCRdb to about 2016). Notes on the research overall: TCR alpha and beta repertoires from monozygotic twins, unrelated adults of various ages and cord blood were deep-sequenced to test whether fetal clonotypes persist. To rule out contamination, replicate twin experiments were performed at different times with different library preparation protocols.

Every donor was a healthy Caucasian. The library was prepared using 5' RACE. TCRdb names Illumina HiSeq 2000 as the instrument used. A universal primer binding site was introduced by template switching, and a unique molecular identifier was present in the final cDNA, enabling accurate counting of TCR cDNA molecules. Specific primers in the conserved constant-segment region were used to synthesize first-strand cDNA for the TCR alpha and beta chains. Each cDNA library was double barcoded, with a SMART-Mk sample barcode plus Illumina barcodes, to control for contamination. TruSeq adapter sequences along with Illumina sample barcodes were introduced in two successive PCR steps. The TCR alpha and beta cDNA libraries were sequenced on the Illumina HiSeq platform using custom primers. Per the source publication's procedure: Raw reads were processed with MiGEC to extract unique molecular identifiers, and MiXCR was used to determine CDR3 positions. For each individual, recombination models were inferred using an EM algorithm with the repgenHMM and IGoR tools. Shared clonotype analysis was performed with the tcR package in R, normalizing sharing by the product of cloneset sizes. To study raw recombination free of thymic and clonal selection effects, out-of-frame nonproductive sequences were analyzed. The public reads were run again by TCRdb, first through fastp at Q25 and then through MiXCR, and only productive beta chains were kept. Each entry merges the rows of one CDR3 protein and shows their most common DNA and genes. TCRdb's processing, not the study's, gives the V and J calls here. The sample data list 1.5 million to 2 million distinct CDR3 sequences, and more than 30% of these were observed just once. The ten largest clones represent about 0.25% of the sample.

For this chain, trimming is 7 bases at the V end and 3 bases at the J end, and the number of junction bases without a gene match is 9. From a lookup of the germline V gene (reference sequence), CDR1 and CDR2 are MNHNY and SVGAGI. Inclusive of the bounding cysteine and phenylalanine, the CDR3 is 15 residues long. Only the CDR3 portion is preserved as DNA: 45 bases, with reading frame beginning at the first base. The study at large found these results: Compared with coincidental sharing between unrelated individuals, out-of-frame TCR alpha sequences shared between twins showed an excess of sequences with low generation probability. Abundant cord blood beta clonotypes carried fewer insertions; young adult naive repertoires showed a weaker similar trend, while memory repertoires showed none. Because the same donors could not be followed over many years, conclusions were based on cross-sectional statistical analysis. Invariant T cells such as MAIT and iNKT could partly confound zero-insertion analyses, though diverse VJ usage argued against this for most clonotypes. Excess twin sharing in beta out-of-frame sequences was weaker because fewer shared sequences lowered the signal-to-noise ratio. Recombination models systematically underestimated out-of-frame TCR alpha sharing in monozygotic twins but agreed with sharing between unrelated individuals.

The V and J genes are TRBV6-6 and TRBJ2-5; 9 central bases correspond to TRBD1. This receptor was identified in a newborn girl in good health. The specimen sequenced was cord blood. The DNA reads as follows: TGTGCCAGCACCCTCCCAAGGACAGGGGAAGAGACCCAGTACTTC. This yields the protein CASTLPRTGEETQYF.